This T cell receptor beta chain was sequenced for a study of blood T cell repertoires in COVID-19. Study-level information: Samples representing acute and convalescent COVID-19 were sourced from the United States, Italy and Spain. PBMCs, B-cell-depleted T cells, or T cells were the source of the cDNA or gDNA that made up the material.

The V gene end was trimmed by 2 bases and the J gene end by 8 bases; junction bases not matched to a gene: 2. Germline CDR1 SGDLS, CDR2 YYNGEE. The CDR3 spans 14 residues. Original analysis: Counts of nucleated cells, estimated from reference gene primer amplification, were obtained. Measured with immunoSEQ multiplex PCR; TCRdb has only the in-frame clones, and not every one. V and J calls and clone size follow that table, whereas D and trimming were derived from the DNA. The sample holds about 200,000 clones, about 87% seen once. The receptor was isolated from a man aged 55 to 70 with acute or convalescent COVID-19. The rearrangement links TRBV9 to TRBJ2-3; 13 bases fit TRBD2. The sample consisted of peripheral blood. The DNA for the CDR3 is TGTGCCAGCAGCGTGACTAGCGGGGGGAGTACGCAGTATTTT. Translation gives CASSVTSGGSTQYF.